A selection of T cell receptor beta chains follows, all from one sample in a study of T cell responses to AZD1222 COVID-19 vaccine. TCRdb's table, derived via immunoSEQ multiplex PCR, lists solely in-frame clones and lacks some. The table shows roughly 130,000 clones, with 87% occurring only once. The specimen comprised peripheral blood, sampled on day 0 of AZD1222 vaccination. These receptors originate from an adult in good health. CDR3s include the opening cysteine and the closing phenylalanine or tryptophan. Each record gives: V gene, CDR3 length, D gene, clone size, J gene, CDR3 protein, CDR3 DNA. A D gene is named only where the DNA matches it firmly. Clone size, where shown, is once, few, many, or a class for clones that have expanded.

TRBV7-6	15	-	-	TRBJ2-4	CASSLGIGEGNIQYF	TGTGCCAGCAGCTTGGGAATCGGGGAAGGAAACATTCAGTACTTC
TRBV5-1	15	-	-	TRBJ2-5	CASRPGGPSRETQYF	TGCGCCAGCCGACCTGGGGGGCCTAGTAGAGAGACCCAGTACTTC
TRBV19	15	TRBD1	-	TRBJ1-5	CASSPGQGASQPQHF	TGTGCCAGTAGTCCTGGACAGGGGGCGAGTCAGCCCCAGCATTTT
TRBV7-9	12	-	-	TRBJ2-1	CASSLISDEQFF	TGTGCCAGCAGCTTAATATCGGATGAGCAGTTCTTC
TRBV6-5	12	-	-	TRBJ1-6	CASGLPDSPLHF	TGTGCCAGCGGGTTACCCGATTCACCCCTCCACTTT
TRBV4-1	15	-	-	TRBJ1-1	CASSQDIGRTQEAFF	TGCGCCAGCAGCCAAGATATCGGCCGAACTCAAGAAGCTTTCTTT
TRBV19	13	TRBD1	-	TRBJ2-7	CASSPTGGYEQYF	TGTGCCAGTAGTCCGACAGGGGGATACGAGCAGTACTTC
TRBV18	14	-	-	TRBJ1-5	CASSHDNSNQPQHF	TGTGCCAGCTCACACGATAATTCTAATCAGCCCCAGCATTTT
TRBV19	14	-	-	TRBJ2-7	CASSMGRDGYEQYF	TGTGCCAGTAGTATGGGTCGGGACGGCTACGAGCAGTACTTC
TRBV21-1	16	-	-	TRBJ1-4	CASSNAGQGPNEKLFF	TGTGCCAGCAGCAATGCGGGACAGGGACCTAATGAAAAACTGTTTTTT
TRBV10-3	14	-	-	TRBJ1-2	CAISGGTWGYGYTF	TGTGCCATCAGTGGGGGGACCTGGGGATATGGCTACACCTTC
TRBV18	14	-	once	TRBJ1-1	CASSLRQANTEAFF	TGTGCCAGCTCACTACGACAGGCGAACACTGAAGCTTTCTTT
TRBV2	14	-	-	TRBJ1-1	CASSEALTKTEAFF	TGTGCCAGCAGTGAAGCCCTCACTAAGACTGAAGCTTTCTTT
TRBV19	13	-	-	TRBJ1-5	CASTYGARQPQHF	TGTGCCTCAACATACGGGGCGCGGCAGCCCCAGCATTTT
TRBV24-1	14	-	-	TRBJ2-7	CATSDPRDSYEQYF	TGTGCCACCAGTGATCCACGGGACTCCTACGAGCAGTACTTC
TRBV24-1	17	-	-	TRBJ2-5	CATSDLGGGGVGETQYF	TGTGCCACCAGTGATTTGGGTGGCGGAGGGGTGGGGGAGACCCAGTACTTC
TRBV9	17	TRBD1	-	TRBJ1-2	CASSVHNTRDRGEGYTF	TGTGCCAGCAGCGTCCACAATACCCGGGACAGGGGCGAGGGCTACACCTTC
TRBV6-1	13	-	once	TRBJ1-5	CASGHREGQPQHF	TGTGCCAGCGGCCACAGGGAGGGTCAGCCCCAGCATTTT
TRBV12-3/TRBV12-4	11	-	-	TRBJ2-7	CASRPDRPFSF	TGTGCCAGCAGACCTGACAGGCCCTTCAGCTTC
TRBV28	14	TRBD1	-	TRBJ1-2	CASSPWTGGNGYTF	TGTGCCAGCAGTCCTTGGACAGGGGGCAATGGCTACACCTTC
TRBV15	15	-	-	TRBJ2-3	CATSRFGQSTDTQYF	TGTGCCACCAGCAGATTCGGACAGAGCACAGATACGCAGTATTTT
TRBV9	19	-	-	TRBJ1-6	CASSQWGQASSPYNSPLHF	TGTGCCAGCAGCCAGTGGGGGCAGGCGAGCTCGCCCTATAATTCACCCCTCCACTTT
TRBV29-1	14	TRBD1	-	TRBJ2-7	CSVEDENRGYEQYF	TGCAGCGTTGAAGATGAGAACAGGGGTTACGAGCAGTACTTC
TRBV3-1/TRBV3-2	15	-	-	TRBJ1-1	CASSPFRGVVTEAFF	TGTGCCAGCAGCCCTTTCAGGGGAGTGGTGACTGAAGCTTTCTTT
TRBV5-1	14	-	once	TRBJ1-1	CASGRGTENTEAFF	TGCGCCAGCGGACGGGGGACGGAGAACACTGAAGCTTTCTTT
TRBV12-3/TRBV12-4	12	-	-	TRBJ1-1	CASISQGTEAFF	TGTGCCAGCATATCACAGGGTACTGAAGCTTTCTTT
TRBV18	16	-	-	TRBJ1-3	CASSPGGILSGNTIYF	TGTGCCAGCTCACCAGGAGGGATCCTCTCTGGAAACACCATATATTTT
TRBV6-2/TRBV6-3	18	TRBD1	-	TRBJ2-7	CASSYRPGDRAYSYEQYF	TGTGCCAGCAGTTACCGTCCTGGGGACAGGGCATACTCCTACGAGCAGTACTTC
TRBV19	15	-	-	TRBJ1-1	CASAFAGRGRTEAFF	TGTGCCAGTGCGTTCGCGGGGCGGGGGCGCACTGAAGCTTTCTTT
TRBV24-1	11	-	-	TRBJ2-5	CATSQQETQYF	TGTGCCACCAGCCAACAAGAGACCCAGTACTTC
TRBV6-4	15	-	-	TRBJ2-1	CASSADPYSYNEQFF	TGTGCCAGCAGCGCCGATCCCTATTCCTACAATGAGCAGTTCTTC
TRBV27	15	-	-	TRBJ2-7	CASSSPGRGDYEQYF	TGTGCCAGCAGTTCCCCTGGCAGGGGGGATTACGAGCAGTACTTC
TRBV11-3	13	-	-	TRBJ2-2	CASSFKDTGELFF	TGTGCCAGCAGCTTCAAGGACACCGGGGAGCTGTTTTTT
TRBV5-1	13	-	once	TRBJ1-4	CASSPGSNEKLFF	TGCGCCAGCAGCCCGGGATCTAATGAAAAACTGTTTTTT
TRBV5-8	14	TRBD1	-	TRBJ2-1	CASSGGQGHNEQFF	TGTGCCAGCAGCGGCGGACAGGGGCACAATGAGCAGTTCTTC